What follows is one TCR beta chain and its context. The data originate from a study of blood T cell repertoires in COVID-19. CDR1 and CDR2 (germline): SGHRS, YFSETQ. V trimming: 7 bases; J trimming: 5 bases; junction bases outside the gene matches: 14. There are 17 residues in the CDR3. Source study methods: Estimation of nucleated cell counts relied on the amplification of reference gene primers. TCRdb keeps only in-frame clones here, not all; method: immunoSEQ multiplex PCR. The V and J calls and clone size are taken from that table; D and trimming were inferred from the DNA. The sample holds fewer than 250,000 clones, about four fifths seen once.

This TCR came from a man aged 60-69 years with acute or convalescent COVID-19. The chain has TRBV5-1 and TRBJ2-1, with 11 bases fitting TRBD2. Sequencing used peripheral blood. The CDR3, as DNA: TGCGCCAGCCAGCAGGGAATGAGACTAGCGGGAAACAATGAGCAGTTCTTC. It translates to CASQQGMRLAGNNEQFF.